This TCR beta chain is drawn from a study of blood T cell repertoires in COVID-19. Study-wide context: The United States, Italy and Spain provided the acute and convalescent COVID-19 samples. T cells, B-cell-depleted T cells, or PBMCs supplied cDNA or gDNA.

The germline CDR1 and CDR2 sequences are MNHEY and SVGAGI. CDR3 length equals 14 residues. Trimming cost V 3 bases and J 3 bases; bases outside gene matches: 3. In the study's own analysis: Amplification of reference gene primers was used by the study to estimate nucleated cell counts. Data came from immunoSEQ multiplex PCR; TCRdb stores just in-frame clones and leaves some out. That table is the source of V, J and clone size, and D and trimming were worked out from the DNA. The table includes roughly 190,000 clones, about four fifths detected once. This TCR came from a woman between 40 and 55 years old with COVID-19, enrolled during active disease. The genes are TRBV6-5 and TRBJ2-3; 7 bases line up with TRBD2. Source material: peripheral blood. The CDR3 DNA is TGTGCCAGCAGTTATGGACTAGTGACAGATACGCAGTATTTT. This gives the protein CASSYGLVTDTQYF.